A selection of T cell receptor beta chains follows, all from one sample in a study of T cells after yellow fever vaccination. TCRdb used MiXCR to reprocess the 5' RACE reads, holding one entry per CDR3 protein. The sample yields fewer than 650,000 distinct CDR3 sequences, about a fifth seen once. Sequences were derived from PBMCs, sampled roughly 23 days after the first yellow fever vaccination. The receptors stem from a man between 18 and 35 years old who received the YFV17D yellow fever vaccine. The CDR3 runs from the conserved cysteine through the conserved F or W. The order of the fields is V gene, J gene, clone size, D gene, CDR3 DNA, CDR3 protein. D genes are given only for firm matches. Clone size is shown for a subset of rows, as once, few, many or a class of expanded clone.

TRBV7-2	TRBJ2-1	once	.	TGTGCCAGCAGCGCTAGCCTCTCGACAGATTCCTACAATGAGCAGTTCTTC	CASSASLSTDSYNEQFF
TRBV11-2	TRBJ2-5	many	TRBD2	TGTGCCAGCAGCTCAGCGGAGGGAGGGTGGCAAGAGACCCAGTACTTC	CASSSAEGGWQETQYF
TRBV2	TRBJ1-1	.	.	TGTGCCAGCAGTGAAGAGGCAGCCCCGAACACTGAAGCTTTCTTT	CASSEEAAPNTEAFF
TRBV7-9	TRBJ1-2	few	.	TGTGCCAGCAGCGCCGGGAGAAACTATGGCTACACCTTC	CASSAGRNYGYTF
TRBV11-2	TRBJ2-1	many	.	TGTGCCAGCAGCTTTGTGCGGTCTTCAAAGCACAATGAGCAGTTCTTC	CASSFVRSSKHNEQFF
TRBV29-1	TRBJ2-5	.	.	TGCAGCGTTGTCCCAGGGGGGGGTGGAGAGACCCAGTACTTC	CSVVPGGGGETQYF
TRBV5-8	TRBJ2-3	few	TRBD1	TGTGCCAGCAGCCCCCGGACAGGAAGTTATACGCAGTATTTT	CASSPRTGSYTQYF
TRBV20-1	TRBJ2-5	.	.	TGCAGTGCTAGAGACCTAGAATTGGGGACCCAGTACTTC	CSARDLELGTQYF
TRBV20-1	TRBJ1-2	.	.	TGCAGTGCTGGATCAACAGGGAACAGTGGCTACACCTTC	CSAGSTGNSGYTF
TRBV10-3	TRBJ2-3	.	TRBD2	TGTGCCACCGCCGTAACCAGCGGGGGATCTCACACAGATACGCAGTATTTT	CATAVTSGGSHTDTQYF
TRBV7-2	TRBJ2-2	.	.	TGTGCCAGCAGCCCTCACTTGGGTACGAACACCGGGGAGCTGTTTTTT	CASSPHLGTNTGELFF
TRBV12-3/TRBV12-4	TRBJ2-5	few	.	TGTGCCAGCAGCCGGGGCCCAGGGGAAGAGACCCAGTACTTC	CASSRGPGEETQYF
TRBV5-6	TRBJ1-5	.	.	TGTGCCAGCAGCTTCCTACGGGGTAGCAATCAGCCCCAGCATTTT	CASSFLRGSNQPQHF
TRBV19	TRBJ2-7	.	TRBD1	TGTGCCAGTAGCACATCCGGGACAGGGGTCGAGCAGTACTTC	CASSTSGTGVEQYF
TRBV20-1	TRBJ2-5	few	TRBD2	TGCAGTGCCAAGGGACTAGCGGGGGGGATGGGCCAAGAGACCCAGTACTTC	CSAKGLAGGMGQETQYF
TRBV6-5	TRBJ2-1	.	.	TGTGCCAGCAGCCCGGGACTCTCCTACAATGAGCAGTTCTTC	CASSPGLSYNEQFF